What follows describes a single T cell receptor (beta chain). A read error may produce the germline difference seen at one junction end. Drawn from each donor were approximately 10 milliliters of peripheral blood. These data belong to a study of blood T cells in healthy people across ages. CDR3 length: 14 amino acids. Germline loops: CDR1 LGHNA, CDR2 YNFKEQ. Sample-barcoded 5' priming and a J-beta primer mix drove a second PCR of roughly 7 to 11 cycles. Tagging of each cDNA molecule was performed by a template-switch adaptor with 12 random nucleotides. TCRdb re-called the 5' RACE reads with MiXCR, one entry per CDR3 protein. Altogether fewer than 800,000 distinct CDR3 sequences are present, roughly 49% being singletons, with the ten largest covering roughly a third.

The clonotype originates from a woman aged 55-70 years in good health. The chain has TRBV4-2 and TRBJ2-5, with D possibly TRBD2 on 5 matching bases. Sequenced: blood. CDR3 amino acids: CASSLPGLEETQNF. The DNA for the CDR3 is TGTGCCAGCAGCCTTCCCGGACTGGAAGAGACCCAGAACTTC.